This is a list of T cell receptor beta chains from one sample in a study of T cell clonotyping in hematopoietic cell transplantation. TCRdb's copy holds only in-frame clones and misses some; the assay was immunoSEQ multiplex PCR. The table lists about 11,000 clones, 35% to 50% of them singletons. Sample: PBMCs, taken 30 days after allogeneic stem cell transplant. The receptors here all came from a male patient in his 50s who had an allogeneic stem cell transplant from an unrelated donor, so the T cells may come from the graft donor. Some clones in this sample may be carry-over from other donors' samples. Both conserved end residues are part of each CDR3. Each record gives: CDR3 protein, J gene, D gene, V gene. The D gene is left open where the match is weak.

CDR3 protein: CSGGNGYGYTF
J gene: TRBJ1-2
D gene: -
V gene: TRBV29-1

CDR3 protein: CASSYSVGIGSEQYF
J gene: TRBJ2-7
D gene: -
V gene: TRBV6-5

CDR3 protein: CASSQDIGTYFTGTQYF
J gene: TRBJ2-3
D gene: -
V gene: TRBV4-2

CDR3 protein: CAWSVGREQYF
J gene: TRBJ2-7
D gene: -
V gene: TRBV30

CDR3 protein: CASSLTGRSSYNEQFF
J gene: TRBJ2-1
D gene: -
V gene: TRBV7-2

CDR3 protein: CSADSGETNPYEQYF
J gene: TRBJ2-7
D gene: -
V gene: TRBV29-1

CDR3 protein: CASSPGPEPEKLFF
J gene: TRBJ1-4
D gene: -
V gene: TRBV9

CDR3 protein: CASRPNPGQGAGEQYF
J gene: TRBJ2-7
D gene: TRBD1
V gene: TRBV19

CDR3 protein: CAWSPGQRSYEQYF
J gene: TRBJ2-7
D gene: -
V gene: TRBV30

CDR3 protein: CAWRGTDNSPLHF
J gene: TRBJ1-6
D gene: -
V gene: TRBV30

CDR3 protein: CASSVGDWVAETQYF
J gene: TRBJ2-5
D gene: -
V gene: TRBV9

CDR3 protein: CASRRSSLGYTF
J gene: TRBJ1-2
D gene: -
V gene: TRBV28

CDR3 protein: CASSQDRGGSYEQYF
J gene: TRBJ2-7
D gene: -
V gene: TRBV4-3

CDR3 protein: CSVADGYTF
J gene: TRBJ1-2
D gene: -
V gene: TRBV29-1

CDR3 protein: CASSYSALAGREQYF
J gene: TRBJ2-7
D gene: TRBD2
V gene: TRBV6-6

CDR3 protein: CAWSGGGYYEQYF
J gene: TRBJ2-7
D gene: TRBD2
V gene: TRBV30

CDR3 protein: CASSQDMRGPTSNQPQHF
J gene: TRBJ1-5
D gene: -
V gene: TRBV4-1